This T cell receptor beta chain was sequenced in a study of long-term antiretroviral therapy in people with HIV. At the level of the study: The earliest samples predate the 2015 immediate-ART recommendation by about a decade.

This CDR3 is built from 14 residues. The ends lost 3 bases at V and 6 bases at J; junction bases unmatched: 9. The germline V gene has CDR1 SGHRS and CDR2 YFSETQ. immunoSEQ v3.0 was run at survey level. Data came from immunoSEQ multiplex PCR; TCRdb stores just in-frame clones and leaves some out. Here the sample spans 20,000 to 25,000 clones, approximately 88% being singletons. This receptor was obtained from a woman aged 40 to 50 with HIV. J is TRBJ2-7 and V is TRBV5-1; 7 nucleotides line up with TRBD2. Specimen: unsorted PBMCs, collected 1.2 years after starting antiretroviral therapy. The CDR3 sequence: CASSSPTSWGEQYF. The CDR3 DNA reads as TGCGCCAGCAGCTCGCCGACTAGCTGGGGCGAGCAGTACTTC.